This paragraph reports one T cell receptor (beta chain). These data come from a study of T cell changes during pregnancy in multiple sclerosis. Sequencing used immunoSEQ multiplex PCR; TCRdb keeps in-frame clones, though not all of them. The sample includes tens of thousands of clones, roughly 90% seen only once; the top ten take under 5%. J lost 0 bases, V lost 6 bases, and 8 bases had no gene match. Germline V gene sequence: CDR1 MNHEY, CDR2 SVGAGI. The CDR3 sequence is 15 residues long. This sample comprised CD8+ T cells from peripheral blood mononuclear cells, obtained after pregnancy. The chain uses TRBV6-5 and TRBJ2-7; TRBD1 aligns across 7 bases. This TCR was sampled from a female donor with multiple sclerosis, enrolled in a pregnancy study. CDR3 amino acids: CASSQGQAISYEQYF. The DNA of the CDR3 is TGTGCCAGCAGCCAAGGACAGGCCATCTCCTACGAGCAGTACTTC.